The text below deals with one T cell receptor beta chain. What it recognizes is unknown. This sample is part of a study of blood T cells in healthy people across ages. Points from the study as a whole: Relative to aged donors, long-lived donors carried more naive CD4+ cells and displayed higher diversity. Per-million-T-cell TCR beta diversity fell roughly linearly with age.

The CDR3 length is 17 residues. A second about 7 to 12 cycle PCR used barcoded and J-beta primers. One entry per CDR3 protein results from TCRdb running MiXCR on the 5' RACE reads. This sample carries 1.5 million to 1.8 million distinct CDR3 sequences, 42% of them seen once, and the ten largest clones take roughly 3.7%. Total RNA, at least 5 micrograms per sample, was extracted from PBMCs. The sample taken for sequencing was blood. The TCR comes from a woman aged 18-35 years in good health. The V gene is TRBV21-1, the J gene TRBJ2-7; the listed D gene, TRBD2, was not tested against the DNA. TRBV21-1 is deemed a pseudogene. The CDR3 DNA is TGTGCCAGCAGCAAATTCGGGAGGGGCCCAGCGGGGTACGAGCAGTACTTC. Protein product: CASSKFGRGPAGYEQYF.